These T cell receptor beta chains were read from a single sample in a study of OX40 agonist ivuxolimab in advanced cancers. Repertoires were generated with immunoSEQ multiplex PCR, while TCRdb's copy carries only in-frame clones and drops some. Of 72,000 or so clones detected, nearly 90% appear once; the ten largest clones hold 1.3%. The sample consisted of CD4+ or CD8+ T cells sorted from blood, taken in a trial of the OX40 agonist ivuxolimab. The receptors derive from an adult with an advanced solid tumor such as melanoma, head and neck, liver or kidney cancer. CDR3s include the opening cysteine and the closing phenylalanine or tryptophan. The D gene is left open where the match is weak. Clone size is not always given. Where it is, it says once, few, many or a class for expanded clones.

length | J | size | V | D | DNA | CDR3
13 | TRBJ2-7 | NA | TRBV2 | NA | TGTGCCAGCAGCCAGGCCATGGCCGGGGAGCAGTACTTC | CASSQAMAGEQYF
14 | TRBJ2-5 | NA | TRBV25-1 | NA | TGTGCCAGCAGCCTTACAAAACCTCAAGAGACCCAGTACTTC | CASSLTKPQETQYF
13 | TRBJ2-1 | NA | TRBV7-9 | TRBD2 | TGTGCCAGCAGCTTGGGACTAAGCGATGAGCAGTTCTTC | CASSLGLSDEQFF
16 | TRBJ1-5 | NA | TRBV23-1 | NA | TGCGCCAGCAGTCAAATAAGTGAGGCGGCCAATCAGCCCCAGCATTTT | CASSQISEAANQPQHF
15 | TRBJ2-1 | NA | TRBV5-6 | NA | TGTGCCAGCAGCTTGGCGGGCGTTACCTACAATGAGCAGTTCTTC | CASSLAGVTYNEQFF
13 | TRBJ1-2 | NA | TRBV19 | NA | TGTGCCAGTAATAGAGGGACTAACTATGGCTACACCTTC | CASNRGTNYGYTF
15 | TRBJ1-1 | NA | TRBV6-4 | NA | TGTGCCAGCAGTCGGACGGACGGGTTGTTCACTGAAGCTTTCTTT | CASSRTDGLFTEAFF
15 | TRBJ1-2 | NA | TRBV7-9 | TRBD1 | TGTGCCAGCAGCTTAGTAACAGGGGACAACTATGGCTACACCTTC | CASSLVTGDNYGYTF
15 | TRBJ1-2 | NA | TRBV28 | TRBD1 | TGTGCCAGCAGTTTAGGGGACAGACCAAACTATGGCTACACCTTC | CASSLGDRPNYGYTF
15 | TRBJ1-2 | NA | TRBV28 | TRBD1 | TGTGCCAGCAGTTTAAAGGACAGGGGTCTGTCTGGCTACACCTTC | CASSLKDRGLSGYTF
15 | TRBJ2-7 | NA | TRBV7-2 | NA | TGTGCCAGCAGCCAGAGGGGCCGGGACGGCTACGAGCAGTACTTC | CASSQRGRDGYEQYF
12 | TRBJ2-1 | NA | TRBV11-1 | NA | TGTGCCAGCAGCTCCGCGACCAATGAGCAGTTCTTC | CASSSATNEQFF
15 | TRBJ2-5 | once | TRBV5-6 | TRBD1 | TGTGCCAGCAGCTCCGGGACAGGGGTAGGAGAGACCCAGTACTTC | CASSSGTGVGETQYF
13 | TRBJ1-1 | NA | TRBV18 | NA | TGTGCCAGCTCACCTGGGGTTCTCACTGAAGCTTTCTTT | CASSPGVLTEAFF
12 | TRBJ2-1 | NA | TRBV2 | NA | TGTGCCAGCAGTCCCCTAGAAGATGAGCAGTTCTTC | CASSPLEDEQFF
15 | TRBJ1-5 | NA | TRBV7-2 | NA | TGTGCCAGCAGCCCGAACAGGGCCCCCAATCAGCCCCAGCATTTT | CASSPNRAPNQPQHF
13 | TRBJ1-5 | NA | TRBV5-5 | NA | TGTGCCAGCAGCTTGTCACGCGATCAGCCCCAGCATTTT | CASSLSRDQPQHF
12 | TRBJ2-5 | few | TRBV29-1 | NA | TGCAGTGCGGGACGGACCCAAGGGGCCCAGTACTTC | CSAGRTQGAQYF